Below are 2 T cell receptor beta chains sequenced from a single sample in a study of blood T cell repertoires in COVID-19. Data came from immunoSEQ multiplex PCR; TCRdb stores just in-frame clones and leaves some out. The profile shows over 200,000 clones, roughly 87% of them singletons. The sequencing sample was made of PBMCs or T cells enriched from blood (not recorded which). These receptors came from a man aged 18 to 35 with acute COVID-19.

This chain joins TRBV28 and TRBJ1-5; 7 bases fit TRBD1. Germline values: CDR1 MDHEN, CDR2 SYDVKM. This CDR3 spans 16 amino acids. Trimming removed 5 bases from V and 4 bases from J; junction bases left unmatched: 11. The CDR3 nucleotides are TGTGCCAGCAGTCCCGACAAGGACAGGCTTAATCAGCCCCAGCATTTT. The encoded protein is CASSPDKDRLNQPQHF.

The chain joins TRBV11-3 to TRBJ1-1; 8 bases match TRBD1. This CDR3 region has 15 residues. The trim removed 5 bases at V and 3 bases at J, leaving 8 bases unmatched. Germline assignment: CDR1 SGHNT and CDR2 YENEEA. The CDR3 here is CASSPPGQEYTEAFF. The CDR3, as DNA: TGTGCCAGCAGCCCGCCGGGACAGGAGTACACTGAAGCTTTCTTT.